Reported below is one TCR beta chain. This sample was included in a study of shared clonotypes between healthy human individuals. At the level of the study: Three men and a couple of women, aged 18 to 49, were donors.

Researchers drew on about 90 million PBMCs for genomic DNA from unsorted samples. There are 14 residues in the CDR3. TCRdb's copy holds only in-frame clones and misses some; the assay was immunoSEQ multiplex PCR. The data hold 470,000 or so clones, with over 70% observed a single time. The clonotype comes from a woman in her thirties or forties in good health. Some clones in this sample may be carry-over from other donors' samples. This rearrangement joins TRBV21-1 to TRBJ1-2; the D call of TRBD1 is as the table states it, not checked on the DNA. TRBV21-1 is termed a pseudogene. Input material: PBMCs. CDR3 sequence (DNA): TGTGCCAGCAGCCCCGGGACAGGGGACGAAGGCTACACCTTC. Its translation is CASSPGTGDEGYTF.